The rows below give T cell receptor beta chains drawn from one sample of a study of shared clonotypes between healthy human individuals. Method: immunoSEQ multiplex PCR; TCRdb's copy keeps in-frame clones and lacks some. The sample carries about 820,000 clones, 90% to 95% recorded once. The sample comprised naive CD8+ T cells sorted from blood. The receptors were gathered from a man under 40 in good health. The CDR3 runs from the conserved cysteine through the conserved F or W. The D gene is left open where the match is weak. Expanded clones get a size class; other rows say once, few or many, or leave the size out.

d_call clone_size j_call v_call cdr3_nt cdr3_aa
- once TRBJ2-1 TRBV7-9 TGTGCCAGCAGCCCTCAGGTTGAGCAGTTCTTC CASSPQVEQFF
- - TRBJ2-2 TRBV18 TGTGCCAGCTCCCCGGAGACATTGAACACCGGGGAGCTGTTTTTT CASSPETLNTGELFF
- many TRBJ1-5 TRBV27 TGTGCCAGCAGTTTAGCGGGGCAGCCCCAGCATTTT CASSLAGQPQHF
- - TRBJ2-7 TRBV16 TGTGCCAGCAGCCCCTCTAGAGAGCAGTACTTC CASSPSREQYF
TRBD2 once TRBJ2-5 TRBV5-4 TGTGCCAGCAGCCCGGGACTAGCGGAAGAGGAGACCCAGTACTTC CASSPGLAEEETQYF
TRBD1 - TRBJ2-1 TRBV10-2 TGCGCCAGCAGTGAAGGACAGGGTGGGCTCTTC CASSEGQGGLF
- once TRBJ1-4 TRBV18 TGTGCCAGCTCACCAGAGTCTTACGGAGAGAATGAAAAACTGTTTTTT CASSPESYGENEKLFF
- - TRBJ2-3 TRBV10-2 TGCGCCAGCATGGCGACGGGTAACACAGATACGCAGTATTTT CASMATGNTDTQYF
- - TRBJ2-7 TRBV11-2 TGTGCCAGCAGCGCGCTCAGCTCCTACGAGCAGTACTTC CASSALSSYEQYF
- once TRBJ2-1 TRBV7-6 TGTGCCAGCAGCCTTGAGCCATACCCCAATGAGCAGTTCTTC CASSLEPYPNEQFF
- - TRBJ2-5 TRBV5-6 TGTGCCAGCAGCCCCAGGAGGGGAGAGACCCAGTACTTC CASSPRRGETQYF
TRBD1 - TRBJ1-2 TRBV19 TGTGCCAGTAACAGGGGACCGGCTAACTATGGCTACACCTTC CASNRGPANYGYTF
- - TRBJ1-2 TRBV5-1 TGCGCCAGCAGCTCCCCGGCAGAGGGTAACTATGGCTACACCTTC CASSSPAEGNYGYTF
TRBD1 - TRBJ2-7 TRBV25-1 TGTGCCAGCAGTGTTTGGACAGGGAAGCACTACGAGCAGTACTTC CASSVWTGKHYEQYF
TRBD1 - TRBJ2-7 TRBV15 TGTGCCACCAGCACCGACAGGGGAACCTACGAGCAGTACTTC CATSTDRGTYEQYF
TRBD2 once TRBJ2-5 TRBV11-2 TGTGCCAGCAGCTCGGGACTAGCGGGAGTAGGAGAGACCCAGTACTTC CASSSGLAGVGETQYF
- once TRBJ1-1 TRBV15 TGTGCCACCAGCAGGGGAGCCGGGGCTGAAGCTTTCTTT CATSRGAGAEAFF